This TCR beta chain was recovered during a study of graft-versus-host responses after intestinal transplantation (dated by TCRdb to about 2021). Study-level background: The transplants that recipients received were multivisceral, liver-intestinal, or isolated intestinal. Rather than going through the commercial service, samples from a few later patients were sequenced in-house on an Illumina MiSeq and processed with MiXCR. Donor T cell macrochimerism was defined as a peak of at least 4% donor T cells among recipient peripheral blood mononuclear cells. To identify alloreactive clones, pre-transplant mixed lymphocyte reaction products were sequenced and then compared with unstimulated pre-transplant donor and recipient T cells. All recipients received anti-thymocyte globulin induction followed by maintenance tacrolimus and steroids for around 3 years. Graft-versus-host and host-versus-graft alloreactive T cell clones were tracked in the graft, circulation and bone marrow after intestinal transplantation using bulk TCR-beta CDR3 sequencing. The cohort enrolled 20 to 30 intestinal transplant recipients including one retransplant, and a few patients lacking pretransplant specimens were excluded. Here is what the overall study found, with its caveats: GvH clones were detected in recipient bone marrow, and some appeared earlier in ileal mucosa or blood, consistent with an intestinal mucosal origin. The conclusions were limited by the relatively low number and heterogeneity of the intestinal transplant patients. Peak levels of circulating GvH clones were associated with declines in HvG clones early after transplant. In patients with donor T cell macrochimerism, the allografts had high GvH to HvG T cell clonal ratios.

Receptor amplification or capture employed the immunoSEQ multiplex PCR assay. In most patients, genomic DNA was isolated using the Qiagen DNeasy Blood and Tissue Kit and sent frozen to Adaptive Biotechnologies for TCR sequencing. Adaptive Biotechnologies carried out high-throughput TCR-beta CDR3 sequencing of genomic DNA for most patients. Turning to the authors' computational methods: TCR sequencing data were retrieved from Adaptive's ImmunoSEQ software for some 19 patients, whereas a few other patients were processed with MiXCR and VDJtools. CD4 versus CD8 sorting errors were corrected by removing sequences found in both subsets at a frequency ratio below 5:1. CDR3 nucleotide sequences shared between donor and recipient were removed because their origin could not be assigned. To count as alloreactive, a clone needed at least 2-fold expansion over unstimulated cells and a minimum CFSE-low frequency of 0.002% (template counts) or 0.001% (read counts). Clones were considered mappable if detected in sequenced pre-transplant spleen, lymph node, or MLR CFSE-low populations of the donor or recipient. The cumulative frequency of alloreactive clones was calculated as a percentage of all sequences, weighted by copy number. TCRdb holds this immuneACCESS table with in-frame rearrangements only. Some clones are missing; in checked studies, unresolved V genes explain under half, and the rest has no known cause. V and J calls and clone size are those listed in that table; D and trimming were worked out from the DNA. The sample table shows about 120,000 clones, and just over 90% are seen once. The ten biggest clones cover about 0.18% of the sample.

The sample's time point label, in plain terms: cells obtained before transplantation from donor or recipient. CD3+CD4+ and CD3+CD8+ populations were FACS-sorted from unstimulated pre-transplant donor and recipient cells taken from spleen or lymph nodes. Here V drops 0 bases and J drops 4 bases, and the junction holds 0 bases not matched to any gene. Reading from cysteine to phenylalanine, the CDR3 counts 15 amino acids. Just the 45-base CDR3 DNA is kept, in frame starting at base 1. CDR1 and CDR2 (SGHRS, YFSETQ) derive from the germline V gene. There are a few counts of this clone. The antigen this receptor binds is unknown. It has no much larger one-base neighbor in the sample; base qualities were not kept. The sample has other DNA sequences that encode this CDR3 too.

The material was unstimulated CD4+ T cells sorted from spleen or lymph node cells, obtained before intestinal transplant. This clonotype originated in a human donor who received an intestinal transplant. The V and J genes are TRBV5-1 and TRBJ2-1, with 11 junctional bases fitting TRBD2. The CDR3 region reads CASSLGLAGYNEQFF. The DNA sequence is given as TGCGCCAGCAGCTTGGGACTAGCGGGATACAATGAGCAGTTCTTC.